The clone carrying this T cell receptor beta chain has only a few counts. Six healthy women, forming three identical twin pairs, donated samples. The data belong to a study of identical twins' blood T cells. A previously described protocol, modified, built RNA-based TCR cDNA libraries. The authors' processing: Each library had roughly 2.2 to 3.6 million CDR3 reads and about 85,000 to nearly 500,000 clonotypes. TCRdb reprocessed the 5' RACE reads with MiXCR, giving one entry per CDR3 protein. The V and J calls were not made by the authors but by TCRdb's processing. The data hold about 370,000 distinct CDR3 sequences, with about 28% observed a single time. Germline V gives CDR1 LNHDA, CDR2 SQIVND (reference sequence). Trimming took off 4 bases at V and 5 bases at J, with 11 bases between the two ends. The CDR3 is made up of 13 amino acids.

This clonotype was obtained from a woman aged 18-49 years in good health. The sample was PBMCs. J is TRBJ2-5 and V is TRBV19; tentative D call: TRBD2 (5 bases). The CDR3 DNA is TGTGCCAGTAGTAGAGGGCTAGAGGAGACCCAGTACTTC. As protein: CASSRGLEETQYF.